This T cell receptor (beta chain) was captured in a study of T cell repertoires in cytomegalovirus infection. In the study overall: Recently identified HLA-C-restricted CMV epitopes and well-studied HLA-B-restricted CMV epitopes were used by the study.

Germline V gives CDR1 SSHAT, CDR2 FNYEAQ (reference sequence). This CDR3 comprises 15 residues. Unmatched junction bases numbered 6, after V lost 5 bases and J lost 1 base. Concerning this clonotype itself: As yet, its antigen is unknown.

MiXCR, applied by TCRdb to the reads, yields one record per CDR3 protein. Of tens of thousands of distinct CDR3 sequences listed, 20% to 25% are singletons. The V and J genes are TRBV7-7 and TRBJ2-7, with TRBD1 identical over 9 bases. This clonotype originated in a human donor in good health (CMV status not recorded). Some clones in this sample may be carry-over from other donors' samples. The material sequenced was CD8+ T cells from cultured PBMCs, taken from culture after CMV antigen stimulation. CDR3 region: CASSPGTGPSYEQYF. The CDR3 DNA is TGTGCCAGCAGCCCCGGGACAGGGCCGTCCTACGAGCAGTACTTC. Based on the CDR3 plus reference TRBV7-7 and TRBJ2-7, the full variable domain is GAGVSQSPRYKVTKRGQDVTLRCDPISSHATLYWYQQALGQGPEFLTYFNYEAQPDKSGLPSDRFSAERPEGSISTLTIQRTEQRDSAMYRCASSPGTGPSYEQYFGPGTRLTVT.